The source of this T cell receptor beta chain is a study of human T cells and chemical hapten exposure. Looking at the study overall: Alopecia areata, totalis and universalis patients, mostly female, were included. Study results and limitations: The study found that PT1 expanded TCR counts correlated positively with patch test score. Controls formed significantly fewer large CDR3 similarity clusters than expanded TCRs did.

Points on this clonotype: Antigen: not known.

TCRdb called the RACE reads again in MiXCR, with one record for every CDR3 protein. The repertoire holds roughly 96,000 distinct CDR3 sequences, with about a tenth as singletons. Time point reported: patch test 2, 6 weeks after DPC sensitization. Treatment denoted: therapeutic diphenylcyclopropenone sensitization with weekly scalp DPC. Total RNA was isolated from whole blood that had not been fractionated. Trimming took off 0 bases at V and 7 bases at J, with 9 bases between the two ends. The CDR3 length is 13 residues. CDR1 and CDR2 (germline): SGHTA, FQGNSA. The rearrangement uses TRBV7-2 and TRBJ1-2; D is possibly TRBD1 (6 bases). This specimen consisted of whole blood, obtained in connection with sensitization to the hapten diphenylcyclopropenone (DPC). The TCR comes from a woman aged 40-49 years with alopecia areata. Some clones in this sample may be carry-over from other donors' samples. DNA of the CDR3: TGTGCCAGCAGCTTAGCACAGGGTTTTGGCTACACCTTC. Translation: CASSLAQGFGYTF.